Listed below are T cell receptor beta chains from one sample, sequenced in a study of blood T cell repertoires in COVID-19. Profiling relied on immunoSEQ multiplex PCR, and the TCRdb table lists in-frame clones only, not all of them. The sample includes approximately 360,000 clones, approximately 89% of them seen just once. The specimen sequenced was PBMCs or T cells enriched from blood (not recorded which). The receptors originated from a man aged 40-49 years in a cohort exposed to, infected with or recovered from COVID-19 (not recorded which). Each CDR3 is given with its conserved first and last residue. The order of the fields is CDR3 protein, CDR3 DNA, J gene, V gene, D gene, clone size. A D gene is named only where the DNA matches it firmly. Part of the rows lack a size; the others show once, few, many or a class for expanded clones.

CASSYRPRTGLDEQFF | TGTGCCAGCAGTTACCGACCCAGGACAGGGCTAGATGAGCAGTTCTTC | TRBJ2-1 | TRBV6-5 | TRBD1 | NA
CASSRQGARTGELFF | TGTGCCAGCAGCCGACAGGGGGCGAGGACCGGGGAGCTGTTTTTT | TRBJ2-2 | TRBV25-1 | TRBD1 | NA
CASSWVGGYQPQHF | TGTGCCAGTAGCTGGGTTGGGGGGTATCAGCCCCAGCATTTT | TRBJ1-5 | TRBV19 | NA | once
CASCQSLGDSPLHF | TGTGCCAGCTGCCAATCGCTGGGAGATTCACCCCTCCACTTT | TRBJ1-6 | TRBV18 | NA | NA
CASSFRGANYGYTF | TGTGCCAGCAGCTTCCGGGGGGCAAACTATGGCTACACCTTC | TRBJ1-2 | TRBV5-8 | NA | few
CASSSYTGRGAEAFF | TGTGCCAGCAGTTCTTACACAGGGCGTGGGGCTGAAGCTTTCTTT | TRBJ1-1 | TRBV28 | NA | once
CASSPQMVYNEQFF | TGTGCCAGCAGCCCCCAGATGGTCTACAATGAGCAGTTCTTC | TRBJ2-1 | TRBV9 | NA | NA
CATSRDQGESEQFF | TGTGCCACCAGCAGAGATCAAGGAGAAAGTGAGCAGTTCTTC | TRBJ2-1 | TRBV15 | NA | once
CASSLAQRTNEKLFF | TGTGCCAGCAGCTTAGCACAGCGGACTAATGAAAAACTGTTTTTT | TRBJ1-4 | TRBV11-2 | NA | few
CAWRVQPGTGVSPLHF | TGTGCCTGGAGAGTACAGCCGGGGACAGGGGTTTCACCCCTCCACTTT | TRBJ1-6 | TRBV30 | TRBD1 | NA
CASSLASATASYEQYF | TGTGCCAGCAGCTTGGCTAGCGCGACGGCATCCTACGAGCAGTACTTC | TRBJ2-7 | TRBV7-6 | NA | NA
CSARPAASGTDTQYF | TGCAGCGCCAGACCAGCGGCGAGTGGCACAGATACGCAGTATTTT | TRBJ2-3 | TRBV29-1 | NA | NA
CASSEQGQINYGYTF | TGTGCCAGCAGTGAACAGGGACAGATAAACTATGGCTACACCTTC | TRBJ1-2 | TRBV6-1 | TRBD1 | NA
CASSFEQGPSYEQYF | TGTGCCAGCAGCTTTGAACAGGGACCCTCCTACGAGCAGTACTTC | TRBJ2-7 | TRBV12-1 | NA | NA
CASSSTGNSGANVLTF | TGTGCCAGCAGCTCAACAGGGAACTCTGGGGCCAACGTCCTGACTTTC | TRBJ2-6 | TRBV5-4 | NA | NA
CASSGRTGNAYGYTF | TGTGCCAGCAGCGGGCGGACAGGGAACGCCTATGGCTACACCTTC | TRBJ1-2 | TRBV5-4 | TRBD1 | few
CATSREKGAWGGELFF | TGTGCCACCAGCAGAGAAAAGGGGGCGTGGGGCGGGGAGCTGTTTTTT | TRBJ2-2 | TRBV15 | TRBD1 | NA
CASSMSSGRPLQFF | TGTGCCAGTAGTATGTCTAGCGGGAGGCCTCTCCAGTTCTTC | TRBJ2-1 | TRBV19 | TRBD2 | NA
CASSESGGTITEAFF | TGTGCCAGCAGTGAAAGTGGGGGGACGATCACTGAAGCTTTCTTT | TRBJ1-1 | TRBV6-1 | NA | once
CATSDIRVTIGSKNIQYF | TGTGCCACCAGTGATATCAGGGTGACCATCGGATCCAAAAACATTCAGTACTTC | TRBJ2-4 | TRBV24-1 | NA | NA
CAISKVAGPEDYEQYF | TGTGCCATCAGCAAGGTAGCGGGCCCGGAGGACTACGAGCAGTACTTC | TRBJ2-7 | TRBV10-3 | TRBD2 | NA
CAWSFRRTLGEQYF | TGTGCCTGGAGTTTCCGGCGAACCCTCGGGGAGCAGTACTTC | TRBJ2-7 | TRBV30 | NA | NA
CASSYTGGWTEAFF | TGTGCCAGCAGTTACACGGGGGGATGGACTGAAGCTTTCTTT | TRBJ1-1 | TRBV6-5 | NA | NA
CASSLGQSSYNSPLHF | TGTGCCAGCAGTTTGGGCCAGAGCTCCTATAATTCACCCCTCCACTTT | TRBJ1-6 | TRBV28 | NA | NA
CASSRTPQGSNYGYTF | TGCGCCAGCAGCCGAACCCCGCAGGGATCGAACTATGGCTACACCTTC | TRBJ1-2 | TRBV5-1 | NA | NA
CASSLGTAGHGYTF | TGTGCCAGCAGTTTAGGGACAGCCGGACATGGCTACACCTTC | TRBJ1-2 | TRBV27 | TRBD1 | NA
CASSGTGVSNQPQHF | TGTGCCAGCAGTGGGACAGGGGTCAGCAATCAGCCCCAGCATTTT | TRBJ1-5 | TRBV28 | TRBD1 | NA
CASSTTGLGNQPQHF | TGTGCCAGCAGCACTACAGGGTTGGGAAATCAGCCCCAGCATTTT | TRBJ1-5 | TRBV7-9 | NA | NA
CAWRMAGTGSNYGYTF | TGTGCCTGGAGGATGGCCGGGACAGGATCCAACTATGGCTACACCTTC | TRBJ1-2 | TRBV30 | TRBD1 | NA
CSASKGAVGNTIYF | TGCAGTGCTAGTAAAGGGGCGGTTGGAAACACCATATATTTT | TRBJ1-3 | TRBV20-1 | NA | NA
CATSRDRVRTYEQYF | TGTGCCACCAGCAGAGATCGGGTCCGCACCTACGAGCAGTACTTC | TRBJ2-7 | TRBV15 | NA | NA
CALGTSGRATDTQYF | TGTGCCCTTGGGACTAGCGGGAGGGCCACAGATACGCAGTATTTT | TRBJ2-3 | TRBV28 | TRBD2 | NA
CASSSNQGARNYGYTF | TGTGCCAGCAGCTCGAACCAGGGGGCGCGGAACTATGGCTACACCTTC | TRBJ1-2 | TRBV7-9 | TRBD1 | NA
CASNPSGGGRETQYF | TGTGCCAGCAACCCCTCGGGGGGAGGGCGGGAGACCCAGTACTTC | TRBJ2-5 | TRBV6-2/TRBV6-3 | TRBD2 | NA
CASRGDADTQYF | TGTGCCAGCAGGGGAGACGCAGATACGCAGTATTTT | TRBJ2-3 | TRBV14 | NA | NA
CASSLDPNTEAFF | TGTGCCAGCAGCTTGGATCCAAACACTGAAGCTTTCTTT | TRBJ1-1 | TRBV5-4 | NA | once
CASSQEPVATDTQYF | TGTGCCAGCAGCCAAGAGCCCGTGGCCACAGATACGCAGTATTTT | TRBJ2-3 | TRBV4-2 | NA | NA
CASSGPGTANYGYTF | TGTGCCAGCAGTGGCCCCGGGACAGCTAACTATGGCTACACCTTC | TRBJ1-2 | TRBV25-1 | TRBD1 | NA
CASRRDSYEQYF | TGTGCCAGCAGACGGGACAGTTACGAGCAGTACTTC | TRBJ2-7 | TRBV6-5 | TRBD1 | NA
CASSLESLAGTGELFF | TGTGCCAGCAGCTTAGAATCACTAGCGGGCACCGGGGAGCTGTTTTTT | TRBJ2-2 | TRBV11-2 | TRBD2 | NA
CATSDFRTKDEQYF | TGTGCCACCAGTGATTTCCGGACTAAGGACGAGCAGTACTTC | TRBJ2-7 | TRBV24-1 | NA | NA
CSARGNTEAFF | TGCAGTGCACGGGGGAACACTGAAGCTTTCTTT | TRBJ1-1 | TRBV20-1 | NA | NA
CASSLTPAGIYGYTF | TGTGCCAGCAGTTTAACGCCCGCGGGGATCTATGGCTACACCTTC | TRBJ1-2 | TRBV28 | NA | NA
CASSPGTGFTEAFF | TGTGCCAGCTCGCCCGGGACAGGGTTTACTGAAGCTTTCTTT | TRBJ1-1 | TRBV18 | TRBD1 | NA
CASGAGGSETQYF | TGCGCCAGTGGGGCGGGAGGGTCGGAGACCCAGTACTTC | TRBJ2-5 | TRBV5-1 | TRBD2 | NA
CAWSRGGATEAFF | TGTGCCTGGAGCCGAGGGGGGGCCACTGAAGCTTTCTTT | TRBJ1-1 | TRBV30 | NA | NA
CASSQGEGTSGMIEQFF | TGTGCCAGCTCACAAGGGGAGGGGACTAGCGGGATGATTGAGCAGTTCTTC | TRBJ2-1 | TRBV18 | TRBD2 | NA
CSASPAGFTPGELFF | TGCAGTGCTAGTCCGGCAGGGTTTACCCCCGGGGAGCTGTTTTTT | TRBJ2-2 | TRBV20-1 | NA | NA
CAWSPGQGVVYTF | TGTGCCTGGAGCCCGGGACAGGGGGTTGTCTACACCTTC | TRBJ1-2 | TRBV30 | TRBD1 | NA
CASKSTVDNSPLHF | TGTGCCAGCAAATCGACAGTGGACAATTCACCCCTCCACTTT | TRBJ1-6 | TRBV6-4 | NA | NA
CASSKLYREIYGYTF | TGCGCCAGCAGCAAACTCTATCGGGAGATCTATGGCTACACCTTC | TRBJ1-2 | TRBV4-1 | NA | NA
CASSAKDSQDTQYF | TGTGCCAGCAGCGCCAAGGACAGCCAAGATACGCAGTATTTT | TRBJ2-3 | TRBV6-5 | NA | NA
CASSEGGGKGDYF | TGTGCCAGCAGTGAGGGAGGGGGTAAAGGGGATTACTTC | TRBJ2-4 | TRBV25-1 | NA | NA
CASSLVGSSEAFF | TGTGCCAGCAGCTTGGTAGGTTCTAGCGAAGCTTTCTTT | TRBJ1-1 | TRBV5-5 | NA | NA
CASSTLGTSGSAPYNEQFF | TGCGCCAGCAGCACCCTCGGGACTAGCGGGAGTGCCCCCTACAATGAGCAGTTCTTC | TRBJ2-1 | TRBV5-1 | TRBD2 | few